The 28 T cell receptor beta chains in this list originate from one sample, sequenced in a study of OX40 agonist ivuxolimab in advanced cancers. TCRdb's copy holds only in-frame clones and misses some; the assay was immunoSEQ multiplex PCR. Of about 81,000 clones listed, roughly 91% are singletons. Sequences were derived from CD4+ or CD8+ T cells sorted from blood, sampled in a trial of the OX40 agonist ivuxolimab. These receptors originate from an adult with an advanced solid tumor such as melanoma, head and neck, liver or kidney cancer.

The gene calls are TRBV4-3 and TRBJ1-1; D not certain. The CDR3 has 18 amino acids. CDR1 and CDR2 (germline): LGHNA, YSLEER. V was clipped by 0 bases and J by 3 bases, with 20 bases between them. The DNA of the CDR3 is TGCGCCAGCAGCCAAGATCGGAACCTATACCCGCCGTACACTGAAGCTTTCTTT. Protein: CASSQDRNLYPPYTEAFF.

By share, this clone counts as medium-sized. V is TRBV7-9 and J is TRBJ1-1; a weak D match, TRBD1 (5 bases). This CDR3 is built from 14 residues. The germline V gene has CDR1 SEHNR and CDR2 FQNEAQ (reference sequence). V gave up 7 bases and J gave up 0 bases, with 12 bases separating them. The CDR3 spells CASTLAGVNTEAFF. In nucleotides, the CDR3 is TGTGCCAGCACCCTAGCGGGGGTGAACACTGAAGCTTTCTTT.

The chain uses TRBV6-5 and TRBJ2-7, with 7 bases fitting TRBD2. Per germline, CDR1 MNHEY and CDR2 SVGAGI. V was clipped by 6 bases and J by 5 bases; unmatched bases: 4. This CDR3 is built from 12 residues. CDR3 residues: CASSPGLDEQYF. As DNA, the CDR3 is TGTGCCAGCAGCCCCGGACTAGACGAGCAGTACTTC.

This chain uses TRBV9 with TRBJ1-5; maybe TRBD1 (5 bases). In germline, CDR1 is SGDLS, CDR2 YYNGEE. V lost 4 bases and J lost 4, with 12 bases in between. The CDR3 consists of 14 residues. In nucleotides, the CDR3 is TGTGCCAGCAGCCCTCTCGGGGGGAATCAGCCCCAGCATTTT. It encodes CASSPLGGNQPQHF. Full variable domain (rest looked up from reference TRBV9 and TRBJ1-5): DSGVTQTPKHLITATGQRVTLRCSPRSGDLSVYWYQQSLDQGLQFLIQYYNGEERAKGNILERFSAQQFPDLHSELNLSSLELGDSALYFCASSPLGGNQPQHFGDGTRLSIL.

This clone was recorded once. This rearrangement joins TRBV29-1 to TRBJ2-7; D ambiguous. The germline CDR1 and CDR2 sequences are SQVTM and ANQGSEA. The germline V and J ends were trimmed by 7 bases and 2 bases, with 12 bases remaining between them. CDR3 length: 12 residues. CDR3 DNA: TGCAGCGGTAGACTTTCCCCCTACGAGCAGTACTTC. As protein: CSGRLSPYEQYF.

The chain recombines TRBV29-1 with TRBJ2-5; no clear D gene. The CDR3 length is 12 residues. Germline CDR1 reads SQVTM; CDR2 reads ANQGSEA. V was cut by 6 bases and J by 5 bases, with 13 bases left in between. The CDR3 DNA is TGCAGCGTCTCCCTTGCGCCGGAGACCCAGTACTTC. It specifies CSVSLAPETQYF.

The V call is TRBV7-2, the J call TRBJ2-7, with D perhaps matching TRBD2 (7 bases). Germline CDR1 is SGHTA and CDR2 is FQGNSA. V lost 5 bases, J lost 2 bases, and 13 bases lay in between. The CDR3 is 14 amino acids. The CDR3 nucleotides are TGTGCCAGCAGCCCATGGGGGGGCCCCTACGAGCAGTACTTC. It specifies CASSPWGGPYEQYF.

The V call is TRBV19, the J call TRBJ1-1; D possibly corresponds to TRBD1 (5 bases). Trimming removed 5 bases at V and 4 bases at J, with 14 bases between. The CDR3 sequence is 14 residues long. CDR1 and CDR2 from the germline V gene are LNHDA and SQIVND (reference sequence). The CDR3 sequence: CASSVQVDSTEAFF. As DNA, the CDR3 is TGTGCCAGTAGTGTACAGGTAGATTCCACTGAAGCTTTCTTT. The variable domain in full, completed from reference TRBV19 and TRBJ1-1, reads DGGITQSPKYLFRKEGQNVTLSCEQNLNHDAMYWYRQDPGQGLRLIYYSQIVNDFQKGDIAEGYSVSREKKESFPLTVTSAQKNPTAFYLCASSVQVDSTEAFFGQGTRLTVV.

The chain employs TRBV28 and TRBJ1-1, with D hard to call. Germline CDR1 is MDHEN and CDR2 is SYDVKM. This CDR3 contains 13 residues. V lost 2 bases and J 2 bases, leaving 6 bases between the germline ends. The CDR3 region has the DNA TGTGCCAGCAGTTTAATGGTCAACACTGAAGCTTTCTTT. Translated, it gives CASSLMVNTEAFF.

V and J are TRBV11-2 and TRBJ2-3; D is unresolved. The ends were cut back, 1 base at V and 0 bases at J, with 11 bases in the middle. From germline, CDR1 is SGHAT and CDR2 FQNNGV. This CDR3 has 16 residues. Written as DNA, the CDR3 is TGTGCCAGCAGCTTAGTCGAGTGGCCTAGCACAGATACGCAGTATTTT. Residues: CASSLVEWPSTDTQYF.

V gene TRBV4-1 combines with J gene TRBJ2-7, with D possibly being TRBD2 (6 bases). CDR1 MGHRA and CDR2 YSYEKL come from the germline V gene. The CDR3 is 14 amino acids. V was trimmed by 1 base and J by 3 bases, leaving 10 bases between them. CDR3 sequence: CASSQAAGSYEQYF. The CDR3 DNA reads TGCGCCAGCAGCCAAGCTGCGGGGAGCTACGAGCAGTACTTC.

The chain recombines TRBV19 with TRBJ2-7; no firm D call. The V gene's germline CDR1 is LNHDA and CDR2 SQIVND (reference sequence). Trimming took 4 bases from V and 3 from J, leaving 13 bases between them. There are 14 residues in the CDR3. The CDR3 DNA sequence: TGTGCCAGTAGTAAGTTAGAAACTTACTACGAGCAGTACTTC. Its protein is CASSKLETYYEQYF.

This CDR3 reads CASSVGYEQYF. The DNA of the CDR3 is TGTGCCAGCAGCGTCGGTTACGAGCAGTACTTC. The genes are TRBV9 and TRBJ2-7; the D is unclear. Germline values: CDR1 SGDLS, CDR2 YYNGEE. Trimming left V 2 bases short and J 4 bases short, with 4 bases between. The CDR3 is 11 amino acids.

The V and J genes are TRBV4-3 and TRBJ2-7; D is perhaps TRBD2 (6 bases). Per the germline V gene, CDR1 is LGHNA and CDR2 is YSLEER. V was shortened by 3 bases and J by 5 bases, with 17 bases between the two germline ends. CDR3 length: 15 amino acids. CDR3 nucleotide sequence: TGCGCCAGCAGCCAGGAACTCGGGAGTTCCGACGAGCAGTACTTC. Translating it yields CASSQELGSSDEQYF.

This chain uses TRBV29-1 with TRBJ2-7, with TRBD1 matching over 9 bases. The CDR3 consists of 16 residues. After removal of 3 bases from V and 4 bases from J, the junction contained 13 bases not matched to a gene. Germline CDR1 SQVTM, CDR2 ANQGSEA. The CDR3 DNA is TGCAGCGTTGATGGGGTTCGGGACAGGGACCCTTACGAGCAGTACTTC. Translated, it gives CSVDGVRDRDPYEQYF.

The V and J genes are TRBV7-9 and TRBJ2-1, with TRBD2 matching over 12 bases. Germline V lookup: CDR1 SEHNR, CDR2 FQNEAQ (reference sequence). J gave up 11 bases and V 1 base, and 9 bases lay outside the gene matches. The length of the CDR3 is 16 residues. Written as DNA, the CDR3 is TGTGCCAGCAGCTTAGAGATTGGACTAGCGGGAACGAAGCAGTTCTTC. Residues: CASSLEIGLAGTKQFF. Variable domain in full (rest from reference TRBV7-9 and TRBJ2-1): DTGVSQNPRHKITKRGQNVTFRCDPISEHNRLYWYRQTLGQGPEFLTYFQNEAQLEKSRLLSDRFSAERPKGSFSTLEIQRTEQGDSAMYLCASSLEIGLAGTKQFFGPGTRLTVL.

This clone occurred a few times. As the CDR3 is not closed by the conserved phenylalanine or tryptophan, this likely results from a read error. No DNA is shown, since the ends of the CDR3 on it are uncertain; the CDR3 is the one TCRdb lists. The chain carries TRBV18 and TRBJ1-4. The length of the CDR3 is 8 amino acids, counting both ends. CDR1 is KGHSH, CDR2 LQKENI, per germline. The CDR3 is CASSPRPG.

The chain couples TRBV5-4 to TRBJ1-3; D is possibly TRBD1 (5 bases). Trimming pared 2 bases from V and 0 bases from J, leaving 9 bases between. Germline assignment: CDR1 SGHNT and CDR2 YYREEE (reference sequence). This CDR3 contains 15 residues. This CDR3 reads CASSFRGGSGNTIYF. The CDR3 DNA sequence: TGTGCCAGCAGCTTCCGTGGGGGCTCTGGAAACACCATATATTTT.

CDR3 nucleotides: TGTGCCAGCAGCCCTCCCCAGGGACTAGCGGAAGACACAGATACGCAGTATTTT. Residues: CASSPPQGLAEDTDTQYF. The rearrangement links TRBV7-9 to TRBJ2-3; 11 nucleotides match TRBD2. Germline loops: CDR1 SEHNR, CDR2 FQNEAQ (reference sequence). The J segment lost 2 bases and the V segment lost 5 bases, leaving 12 bases of the junction unmatched. The CDR3 length is 18 residues.

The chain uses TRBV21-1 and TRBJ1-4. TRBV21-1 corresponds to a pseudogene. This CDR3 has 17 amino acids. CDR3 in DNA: TGTGCCAGCAGCAAAGATAGTACGGTTGCAACTAATGAAAAACTGTTTTTT. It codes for CASSKDSTVATNEKLFF.

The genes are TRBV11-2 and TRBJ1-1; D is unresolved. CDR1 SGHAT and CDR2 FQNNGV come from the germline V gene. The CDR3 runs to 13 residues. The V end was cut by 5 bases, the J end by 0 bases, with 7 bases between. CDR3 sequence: CASSPDLNTEAFF. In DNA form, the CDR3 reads TGTGCCAGCAGCCCAGACCTGAACACTGAAGCTTTCTTT.

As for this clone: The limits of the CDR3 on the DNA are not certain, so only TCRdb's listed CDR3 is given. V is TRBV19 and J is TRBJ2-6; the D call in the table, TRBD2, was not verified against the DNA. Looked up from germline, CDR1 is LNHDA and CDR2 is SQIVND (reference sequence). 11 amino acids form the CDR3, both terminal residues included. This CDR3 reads CATFGANVLTF.

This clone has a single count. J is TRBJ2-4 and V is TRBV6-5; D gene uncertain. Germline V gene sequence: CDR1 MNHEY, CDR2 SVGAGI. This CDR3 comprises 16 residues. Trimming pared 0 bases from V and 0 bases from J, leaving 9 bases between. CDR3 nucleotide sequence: TGTGCCAGCAGTTACTCGATCTACCTAGCCAAAAACATTCAGTACTTC. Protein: CASSYSIYLAKNIQYF.

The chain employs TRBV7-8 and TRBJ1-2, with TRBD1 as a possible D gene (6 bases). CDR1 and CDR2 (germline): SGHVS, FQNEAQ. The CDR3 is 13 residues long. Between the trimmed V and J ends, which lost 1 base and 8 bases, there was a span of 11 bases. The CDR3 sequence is CASSLGQGQGYTF. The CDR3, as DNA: TGTGCCAGCAGCTTAGGGCAGGGACAAGGCTACACCTTC.

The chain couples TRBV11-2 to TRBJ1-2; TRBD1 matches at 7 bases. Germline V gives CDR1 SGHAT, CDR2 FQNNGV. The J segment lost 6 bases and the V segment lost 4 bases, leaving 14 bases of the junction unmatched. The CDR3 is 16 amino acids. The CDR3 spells CASSSGGPGGFNGYTF. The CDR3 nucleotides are TGTGCCAGCAGCTCAGGGGGTCCGGGGGGTTTTAATGGCTACACCTTC.

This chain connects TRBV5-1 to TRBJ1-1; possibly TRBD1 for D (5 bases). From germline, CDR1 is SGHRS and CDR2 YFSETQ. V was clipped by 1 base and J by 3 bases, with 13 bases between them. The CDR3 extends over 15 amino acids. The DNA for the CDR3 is TGCGCCAGCAGCTTGAAGGAGGCGGGGCACACTGAAGCTTTCTTT. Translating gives CASSLKEAGHTEAFF.

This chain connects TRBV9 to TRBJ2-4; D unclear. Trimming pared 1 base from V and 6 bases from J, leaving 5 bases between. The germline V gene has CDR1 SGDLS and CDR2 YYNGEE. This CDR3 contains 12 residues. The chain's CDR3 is CASSVSRNIQYF. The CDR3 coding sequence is TGTGCCAGCAGCGTAAGCAGAAACATTCAGTACTTC.

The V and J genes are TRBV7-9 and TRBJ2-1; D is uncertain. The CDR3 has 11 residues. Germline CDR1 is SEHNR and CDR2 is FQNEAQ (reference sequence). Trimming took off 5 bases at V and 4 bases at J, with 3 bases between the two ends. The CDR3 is CASSKYNEQFF. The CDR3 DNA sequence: TGTGCCAGCAGCAAATACAATGAGCAGTTCTTC.